The 16 T cell receptor beta chains in this list originate from one sample, sequenced in a study of shared clonotypes between healthy human individuals (TCRdb year 2020). Library generation was performed with the immunoSEQ multiplex PCR assay. TCRdb took over this immuneACCESS table, retaining in-frame rearrangements with V and J assigned. Such tables are incomplete; in checked studies, under half of the missing clones stem from an unresolved V gene, and the remainder is unexplained. The sample has over a million clones on record, around three quarters of them singletons. The ten largest clones take up 0.6% to 0.75% of the sample. Sequences were obtained from memory CD4+ T cells from PBMCs. The sample's cell subset or site label, decoded: CD45RA-negative fraction. All receptors come from a man aged 18 to 30 in good health. Some clones in this sample may be carry-over from other donors' samples.

CDR3 protein: CASSLDFRGRGETQYF. The CDR3 DNA sequence: TGCGCCAGCAGCTTGGATTTTCGGGGGCGGGGAGAGACCCAGTACTTC. The chain combines TRBV5-1 with TRBJ2-5, with D perhaps matching TRBD1 or TRBD2 (6 bases each). This CDR3 is built from 16 residues. Deletions cut 0 bases from V and 4 bases from J, with 16 bases between. Germline lookup yields CDR1 SGHRS and CDR2 YFSETQ.

The chain uses TRBV6-5 and TRBJ2-7; 7 nucleotides align to TRBD2. This CDR3 comprises 11 residues. The V gene's germline CDR1 is MNHEY and CDR2 SVGAGI. V gave up 10 bases and J gave up 11 bases; unmatched junction bases: 11. CDR3 region: CATQVAGEKYF. The CDR3 bases are TGTGCCACCCAGGTTGCGGGAGAAAAGTACTTC.

This clone was counted once. The genes are TRBV15 and TRBJ1-2; TRBD1 agrees at 9 bases. There are 14 residues in the CDR3. Germline V gene lookup returns CDR1 LNHNV and CDR2 YYDKDF (reference sequence). Trimming cost V 0 bases and J 8 bases; bases outside gene matches: 4. CDR3 amino acids: CATSRDTGGFGYTF. As DNA, the CDR3 is TGTGCCACCAGCAGAGATACAGGGGGCTTCGGCTACACCTTC.

V gene TRBV10-3 combines with J gene TRBJ1-5; D is ambiguous. V was clipped by 3 bases and J by 2 bases, with 14 bases between them. Germline CDR1 reads ENHRY; CDR2 reads SYGVKD. The CDR3 runs 16 residues. The CDR3 bases are TGTGCCATCAGTGAAAATGGGCCTCGGGGCAATCAGCCCCAGCATTTT. Amino acids: CAISENGPRGNQPQHF.

The chain combines TRBV5-4 with TRBJ2-3; no definite D call. Germline V gene sequence: CDR1 SGHNT, CDR2 YYREEE (reference sequence). The V end lost 8 bases, the J end lost 0 bases, and 10 bases lay between the germline ends. The CDR3 is 13 residues long. For the CDR3, the DNA is TGTGCCAGTAGCAGTTCTAGCACAGATACGCAGTATTTT. Encoded protein: CASSSSSTDTQYF.

This rearrangement joins TRBV28 to TRBJ1-2; D not certain. Germline assignment: CDR1 MDHEN and CDR2 SYDVKM. The V gene lost 5 bases and the J gene lost 4 bases, with 11 bases spanning the gap. The CDR3 spans 13 residues. The DNA for the CDR3 is TGTGCCAGCAGTAATAGGCGGGGCTATGGCTACACCTTC. It yields the protein CASSNRRGYGYTF.

The chain couples TRBV5-1 to TRBJ1-1; D is uncertain. In germline, CDR1 is SGHRS, CDR2 YFSETQ. V dropped 2 bases and J dropped 5 bases, with 10 bases sitting between them. The CDR3 is 13 residues long. The CDR3 DNA sequence: TGCGCCAGCAGCTTCGGGGTTGGAACTGAAGCTTTCTTT. Translated: CASSFGVGTEAFF.

This clone has at least ten counts. The chain employs TRBV7-2 and TRBJ1-2; 7 bases map to TRBD1. This CDR3 is 13 amino acids long. The germline V gene has CDR1 SGHTA and CDR2 FQGNSA. V was clipped by 6 bases and J by 8 bases; unmatched bases: 9. CDR3 loop: CASSLTGVRGYTF. CDR3 nucleotides: TGTGCCAGCAGTCTTACAGGGGTGAGGGGCTACACCTTC.

This chain uses TRBV5-1 with TRBJ2-5; TRBD2 matches 7 bases. This CDR3 spans 15 amino acids. V shed 0 bases and J 1 base; nucleotides not matched to a gene: 3. The germline V gene encodes CDR1 SGHRS and CDR2 YFSETQ. CDR3 nucleotide sequence: TGCGCCAGCAGCTTGGCCGGACTAGTCCAAGAGACCCAGTACTTC. Encoded protein: CASSLAGLVQETQYF. The entire variable domain, with the rest obtained from reference TRBV5-1 and TRBJ2-5, is as follows: KAGVTQTPRYLIKTRGQQVTLSCSPISGHRSVSWYQQTPGQGLQFLFEYFSETQRNKGNFPGRFSGRQFSNSRSEMNVSTLELGDSALYLCASSLAGLVQETQYFGPGTRLLVL.

The chain couples TRBV4-1 to TRBJ1-3; D is perhaps TRBD1 (5 bases). This CDR3 spans 18 amino acids. CDR1 is MGHRA, CDR2 YSYEKL, per germline. Trimming stripped 0 bases from V and 0 bases from J, with 15 bases between. The CDR3 DNA follows: TGCGCCAGCAGCCAAGAGAGTGGGGCTCTATCCTCTGGAAACACCATATATTTT. Protein sequence: CASSQESGALSSGNTIYF.

The chain couples TRBV18 to TRBJ1-2; unclear D gene. V lost 3 bases and J 7 bases, leaving 18 bases between the germline ends. The V gene's germline CDR1 is KGHSH and CDR2 LQKENI. The CDR3 length is 15 residues. DNA of the CDR3: TGTGCCAGCTCACCCCCCCCGGGCCGAGGAATTGGCTACACCTTC. Translated: CASSPPPGRGIGYTF.

The rearrangement uses TRBV11-1 and TRBJ2-1; D gene ambiguous. Germline V gene lookup returns CDR1 SGHAT and CDR2 FQDESV (reference sequence). Trimming removed 6 bases at V and 5 bases at J, with 11 bases between. The CDR3 spans 13 residues. CDR3: CASSVSRNNEQFF. CDR3 sequence (DNA): TGTGCCAGCAGTGTATCGAGGAACAATGAGCAGTTCTTC.

Of note for this clone: Other DNA variants within this sample encode the same CDR3. CDR3 coding DNA: TGTGCCTGGAGTGTAGGGGATACGCAGTATTTT. Protein sequence: CAWSVGDTQYF. The V and J genes are TRBV30 and TRBJ2-3; D is unresolved. Germline lookup yields CDR1 GTSNPN and CDR2 SVGIG (reference sequence). Trimming cost V 0 bases and J 6 bases, with 4 bases left between them. The CDR3 is 11 residues long.

This clone was seen a handful of times. V and J are TRBV30 and TRBJ2-5; D gene ambiguous. Per the germline V gene, CDR1 is GTSNPN and CDR2 is SVGIG (reference sequence). The CDR3 spans 14 residues. V shed 4 bases and J shed 4 bases, with 16 bases lying between them. In DNA form, the CDR3 reads TGTGCCTGGACCGACAAGGGTTCGAGAGAGACCCAGTACTTC. Translation gives CAWTDKGSRETQYF.

This clone was observed once. This chain links TRBV19 with TRBJ1-5, with D possibly TRBD1 on 5 matching bases. The germline gives CDR1 LNHDA, CDR2 SQIVND (reference sequence). V gave up 4 bases and J gave up 6 bases, with 10 bases separating them. This CDR3 is 13 amino acids long. The CDR3 sequence: CASSTPGGQPQHF. The CDR3 DNA reads as TGTGCCAGTAGTACCCCGGGGGGTCAGCCCCAGCATTTT.

V and J are TRBV7-6 and TRBJ2-3; weak D call: TRBD2 (6 bases). V was pared by 5 bases and J by 6 bases, with 15 bases between. The CDR3 sequence is 14 residues long. Looked up from germline, CDR1 is SGHVS and CDR2 is FNYEAQ. Written as DNA, the CDR3 is TGTGCCAGCAGCCCAGGAGGGTGGGGGGATACGCAGTATTTT. It translates to CASSPGGWGDTQYF.